Shown below are 21 T cell receptor beta chains from a single sample sequenced in a study of T cell repertoires in cytomegalovirus infection. TCRdb reanalysed the reads using MiXCR and keeps one entry per CDR3 protein. The table shows fewer than 950,000 distinct CDR3 sequences, with approximately 29% occurring only once. Their antigens remain unidentified. The input for sequencing was cultured CD8+ T cells from PBMCs, taken from culture after CMV antigen stimulation. These receptors originate from a human donor in good health (CMV status not recorded). Some clones in this sample may be carry-over from other donors' samples.

The chain employs TRBV20-1 and TRBJ2-3; D unclear. The CDR3 has 12 residues. Germline assignment: CDR1 DFQATT and CDR2 SNEGSKA (reference sequence). V lost 2 bases and J lost 4, with 7 bases in between. The CDR3 loop is CSARIGPDTQYF. The CDR3 coding sequence is TGCAGTGCTAGAATCGGTCCAGATACGCAGTATTTT.

This clonotype was seen only a few times. The CDR3 spells CASSEFLSGGNTGELFF. The CDR3 bases are TGTGCCAGCAGTGAATTCCTGTCGGGGGGGAACACCGGGGAGCTGTTTTTT. The V and J genes are TRBV6-1 and TRBJ2-2, with 7 bases matching TRBD2. Germline V gives CDR1 MNHNS, CDR2 SASEGT. V lost 2 bases and J lost 1; bases outside the gene matches: 7. This CDR3 region has 17 residues.

The genes are TRBV5-1 and TRBJ2-1; D possibly corresponds to TRBD2 (5 bases). This CDR3 is 18 amino acids long. CDR1 and CDR2 (germline): SGHRS, YFSETQ. V shed 4 bases and J shed 7 bases, with 27 bases lying between them. The CDR3: CASSRNHPGTQNGNEQFF. The CDR3 DNA sequence: TGCGCCAGCAGCCGAAACCACCCGGGAACCCAAAACGGTAATGAGCAGTTCTTC.

This clonotype has a count of ten or more. This sequence joins TRBV27 and TRBJ2-3, with 7 bases lining up with TRBD2. The CDR3 is made up of 17 amino acids. The V segment lost 0 bases and the J segment 5 bases; nucleotides outside the gene matches: 11. Germline V gene lookup returns CDR1 MNHEY and CDR2 SMNVEV (reference sequence). The CDR3 sequence is CASSLSALGRAGDTQYF. Written as DNA, the CDR3 is TGTGCCAGCAGTTTATCGGCCCTTGGGAGGGCTGGAGATACGCAGTATTTT.

A few counts support this clonotype. The CDR3 DNA follows: TGTGCCAGCCCAAGAAGGGGGCCATTGACACGTTACGGGGCGAACACCGGGGAGCTGTTTTTT. Translating it yields CASPRRGPLTRYGANTGELFF. The chain combines TRBV2 with TRBJ2-2; 7 bases map to TRBD1. The V and J ends lost 8 bases and 0 bases, in that order; junction bases with no gene match: 24. Germline CDR1 reads SNHLY; CDR2 reads FYNNEI. This CDR3 contains 21 residues.

The chain employs TRBV12-3 or TRBV12-4 and TRBJ1-1; possibly TRBD1 for D (5 bases). The germline V and J ends were trimmed by 3 bases and 0 bases, with 8 bases remaining between them. There are 14 residues in the CDR3. The CDR3 region is CASSFPTVNTEAFF. The CDR3 DNA reads TGTGCCAGCAGTTTCCCGACAGTGAACACTGAAGCTTTCTTT.

Only one count was recorded for this clonotype. J is TRBJ2-5 and V is TRBV23-1; TRBD1 aligns across 7 bases. TRBV23-1 is recorded as an ORF, its role being uncertain. The CDR3 spans 16 residues. Losses at the gene ends were 1 base for V and 2 bases for J; bases not matched to a gene: 7. The CDR3 here is CASSQLEGGGQETQYF. Here the CDR3 DNA reads TGCGCCAGCAGTCAATTAGAAGGGGGCGGGCAAGAGACCCAGTACTTC.

The chain's CDR3 is CASSLAAGGTSEQFF. In DNA, the CDR3 is TGTGCCAGCAGTTTAGCCGCGGGGGGCACAAGTGAGCAGTTCTTC. The gene calls are TRBV27 and TRBJ2-1; 8 bases map to TRBD2. Per the germline V gene, CDR1 is MNHEY and CDR2 is SMNVEV (reference sequence). The CDR3 has 15 residues. V shed 2 bases and J 9 bases; nucleotides not matched to a gene: 9.

This clonotype was counted between two and nine times. The chain combines TRBV7-2 with TRBJ2-5, with no clear D. CDR3 size: 14 residues. Trimming took 5 bases from V and 1 from J, leaving 11 bases between them. Germline CDR1 and CDR2: SGHTA and FQGNSA. CDR3 loop: CASSPSGSQETQYF. The CDR3 DNA follows: TGTGCCAGCAGCCCCTCCGGGTCCCAAGAGACCCAGTACTTC.

This chain uses TRBV29-1 with TRBJ2-3; TRBD1 might be the D (7 bases). Looked up from germline, CDR1 is SQVTM and CDR2 is ANQGSEA. V lost 5 bases to trimming and J lost 0 bases, with 15 bases between them. This CDR3 is built from 15 residues. DNA for the CDR3: TGCAGCGTTTCTGCGGGACAGTATAGCACAGATACGCAGTATTTT. Protein product: CSVSAGQYSTDTQYF.

The chain combines TRBV29-1 with TRBJ1-2; no firm D call. Germline CDR1 reads SQVTM; CDR2 reads ANQGSEA. This CDR3 comprises 10 residues. The V gene lost 4 bases and the J gene lost 7 bases, with 7 bases spanning the gap. The CDR3 DNA reads as TGCAGCGTTGGTCACGGTGGCTACACCTTC. Amino acid sequence: CSVGHGGYTF.

Ten or more counts support this clonotype. The chain joins TRBV7-2 to TRBJ1-2; possibly TRBD1 for D (5 bases). CDR3 size: 17 residues. From germline, CDR1 is SGHTA and CDR2 FQGNSA. V dropped 5 bases and J dropped 0 bases, with 19 bases sitting between them. CDR3 bases: TGTGCCAGCAGCCTGAGCCGGGGCCTGCATCCTAACTATGGCTACACCTTC. Its translation: CASSLSRGLHPNYGYTF.

The gene calls are TRBV7-6 and TRBJ2-2, with D possibly matching TRBD1 (6 bases). V lost 4 bases to trimming and J lost 5 bases, with 14 bases between them. The CDR3 is made up of 15 amino acids. CDR1 and CDR2 from the germline V gene are SGHVS and FNYEAQ. This chain's CDR3 is CASSSSLTGTGELFF. CDR3 in DNA: TGTGCCAGCAGCTCATCATTAACAGGGACCGGGGAGCTGTTTTTT.

This clonotype has more than one count but fewer than ten. The genes are TRBV7-9 and TRBJ1-6, with D tentatively TRBD1 (5 bases). The germline V gene encodes CDR1 SEHNR and CDR2 FQNEAQ (reference sequence). The CDR3 has 14 residues. The germline V and J ends were trimmed by 5 bases and 9 bases, with 14 bases remaining between them. The CDR3 loop is CASSPRGLSSPLHF. The CDR3, as DNA: TGTGCCAGCAGCCCTCGGGGGTTAAGTTCACCCCTCCACTTT.

This clonotype was seen a few times. The rearrangement joins TRBV7-9 to TRBJ2-5; a possible D gene is TRBD1 (6 bases). The length of the CDR3 is 16 residues. Trimming cost V 4 bases and J 2 bases, with 17 bases left between them. Germline V gene sequence: CDR1 SEHNR, CDR2 FQNEAQ (reference sequence). The CDR3: CASSSRDNSEQETQYF. The CDR3 region has the DNA TGTGCCAGCAGCTCACGGGACAACTCAGAGCAAGAGACCCAGTACTTC.

This clonotype was found a few times. This chain connects TRBV29-1 to TRBJ1-2; 9 bases align to TRBD1. After removal of 2 bases from V and 4 bases from J, the junction contained 5 bases not matched to a gene. CDR3 length: 14 residues. The germline gives CDR1 SQVTM, CDR2 ANQGSEA. The CDR3 is CSVESRDRAYGYTF. The CDR3 coding sequence is TGCAGCGTTGAATCTCGGGACAGGGCCTATGGCTACACCTTC.

Only a few counts were recorded for this clonotype. V gene TRBV6-1 combines with J gene TRBJ2-5; TRBD2 aligns across 11 bases. V was pared by 4 bases and J by 1 base, with 5 bases of the junction left unmatched. Germline V gene data show CDR1 as MNHNS and CDR2 as SASEGT. The CDR3 has 16 residues. This CDR3 reads CASSAVLAGGQETQYF. Written as DNA, the CDR3 is TGTGCCAGCAGTGCGGTCCTAGCGGGGGGCCAAGAGACCCAGTACTTC.

The CDR3 bases are TGTGCTAGTGCCATGAGGGAGACCCAGTACTTC. Translated, it gives CASAMRETQYF. The rearrangement uses TRBV12-5 and TRBJ2-5; D unclear. CDR1 LGHNT and CDR2 FRNRAP come from the germline V gene. V was trimmed by 7 bases and J by 5 bases, leaving 8 bases between them. This CDR3 is 11 amino acids long. Using reference TRBV12-5 and TRBJ2-5 for the parts outside the CDR3, the full variable domain is DARVTQTPRHKVTEMGQEVTMRCQPILGHNTVFWYRQTMMQGLELLAYFRNRAPLDDSGMPKDRFSAEMPDATLATLKIQPSEPRDSAVYFCASAMRETQYFGPGTRLLVL.

The J gene is TRBJ2-7, the V gene TRBV2; no reliable D call. CDR1 and CDR2 (germline): SNHLY, FYNNEI. The CDR3 sequence is 14 residues long. The V and J ends lost 1 base and 3 bases respectively, with 10 bases between them. The CDR3 sequence is CASSEESRFYEQYF. CDR3 DNA: TGTGCCAGCAGTGAAGAGTCTCGATTCTACGAGCAGTACTTC.

This clonotype has only a few counts. V usage is TRBV4-1 and J usage is TRBJ2-7; possibly TRBD2 for D (6 bases). Germline CDR1 MGHRA, CDR2 YSYEKL. This CDR3 has 17 residues. Trimming took 1 base from V and 0 from J, leaving 16 bases between them. CDR3 sequence: CASSQVLRRGASYEQYF. The CDR3 DNA reads TGCGCCAGCAGCCAAGTCCTTAGGAGGGGAGCCTCCTACGAGCAGTACTTC.

This rearrangement joins TRBV7-8 to TRBJ2-5; D is perhaps TRBD1 or TRBD2 (5 bases each). Germline loops: CDR1 SGHVS, CDR2 FQNEAQ. Trimming shortened V by 1 base and J by 0 bases, and 12 bases separated the two germline ends. This CDR3 has 16 residues. The CDR3 region has the DNA TGTGCCAGCAGCTTAGGGATGATGGGGGACCAAGAGACCCAGTACTTC. Protein product: CASSLGMMGDQETQYF.